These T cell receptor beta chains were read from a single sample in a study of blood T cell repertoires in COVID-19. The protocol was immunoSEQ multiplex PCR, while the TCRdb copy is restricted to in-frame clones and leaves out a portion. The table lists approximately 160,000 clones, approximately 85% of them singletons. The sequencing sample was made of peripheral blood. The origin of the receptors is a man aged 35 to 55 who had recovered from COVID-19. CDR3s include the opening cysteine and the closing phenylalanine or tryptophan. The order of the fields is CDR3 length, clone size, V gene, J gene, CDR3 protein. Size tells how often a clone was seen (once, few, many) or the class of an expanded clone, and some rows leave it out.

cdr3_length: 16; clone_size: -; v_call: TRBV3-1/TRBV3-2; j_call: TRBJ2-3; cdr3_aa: CASSQDGSGGSDTQYF
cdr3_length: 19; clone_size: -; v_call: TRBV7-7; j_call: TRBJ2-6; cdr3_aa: CASSPRVMGMLSGANVLTF
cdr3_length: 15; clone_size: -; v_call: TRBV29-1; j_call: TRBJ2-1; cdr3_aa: CSVGPGTSGYNEQFF
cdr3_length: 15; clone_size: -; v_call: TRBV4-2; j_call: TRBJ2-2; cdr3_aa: CASSQELANTGELFF
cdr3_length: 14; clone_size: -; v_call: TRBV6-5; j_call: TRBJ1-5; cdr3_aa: CATRTGNSNQPQHF
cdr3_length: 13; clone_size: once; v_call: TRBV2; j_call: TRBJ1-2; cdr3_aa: CASSRGQERGYTF
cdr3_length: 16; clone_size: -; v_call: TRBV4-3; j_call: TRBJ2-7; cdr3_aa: CASSQDGQGATYEQYF
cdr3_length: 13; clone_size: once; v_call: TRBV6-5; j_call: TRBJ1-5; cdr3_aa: CASSYAVYQPQHF
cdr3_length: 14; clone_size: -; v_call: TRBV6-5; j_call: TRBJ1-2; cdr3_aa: CASSLTQGNYGYTF
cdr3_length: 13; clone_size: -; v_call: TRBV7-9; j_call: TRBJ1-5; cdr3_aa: CASSSTGLQPQHF
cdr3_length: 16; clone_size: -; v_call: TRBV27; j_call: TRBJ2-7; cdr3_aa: CASSLVAVASIDEQYF
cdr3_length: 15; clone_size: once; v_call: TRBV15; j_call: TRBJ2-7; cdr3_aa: CATSRDQSTLSGRTF
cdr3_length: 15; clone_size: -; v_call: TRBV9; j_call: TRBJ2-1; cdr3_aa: CASSVVTSSYNEQFF
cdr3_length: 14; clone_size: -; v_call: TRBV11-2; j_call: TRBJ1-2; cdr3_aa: CASSSLTGGDGYTF
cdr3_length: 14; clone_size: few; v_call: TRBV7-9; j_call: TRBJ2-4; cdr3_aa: CASSLTSGKNIQYF
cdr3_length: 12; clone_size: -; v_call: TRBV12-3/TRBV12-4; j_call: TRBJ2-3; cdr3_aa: CASSLEGDTQYF
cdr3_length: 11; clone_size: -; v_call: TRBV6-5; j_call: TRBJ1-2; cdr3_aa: CASTTVYGYTF
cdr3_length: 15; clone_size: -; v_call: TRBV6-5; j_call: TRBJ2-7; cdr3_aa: CASDGQGTKLEEQYF
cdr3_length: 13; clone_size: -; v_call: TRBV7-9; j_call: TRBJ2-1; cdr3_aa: CASKEGTYNEQFF
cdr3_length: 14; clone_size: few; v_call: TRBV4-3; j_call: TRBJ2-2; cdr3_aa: CASSQVFSAGELFF